This T cell receptor beta chain appears in the sequencing data of a study of identifying expanded T cells in peripheral blood. Produced via immunoSEQ multiplex PCR; TCRdb's table is partial and in-frame only. The sample lists under 95,000 clones, approximately 89% seen once, with around 2.8% in the top ten. Collection occurred without any documented infections or immune events in donors. Trimming removed 4 bases from V and 5 bases from J, with 14 bases in between. This CDR3 is built from 15 residues. In germline, CDR1 is LGHNA, CDR2 YSLEER. The specimen sequenced was blood. This sequence joins TRBV4-3 and TRBJ1-4, with a weak D call TRBD1 (5 bases). The sequence was obtained from a person between 18 and 70 years old in good health. CDR3 loop: CASSRIWGPNEKLFF. The CDR3 coding sequence is TGCGCCAGCAGCCGAATTTGGGGACCGAATGAAAAACTGTTTTTT.